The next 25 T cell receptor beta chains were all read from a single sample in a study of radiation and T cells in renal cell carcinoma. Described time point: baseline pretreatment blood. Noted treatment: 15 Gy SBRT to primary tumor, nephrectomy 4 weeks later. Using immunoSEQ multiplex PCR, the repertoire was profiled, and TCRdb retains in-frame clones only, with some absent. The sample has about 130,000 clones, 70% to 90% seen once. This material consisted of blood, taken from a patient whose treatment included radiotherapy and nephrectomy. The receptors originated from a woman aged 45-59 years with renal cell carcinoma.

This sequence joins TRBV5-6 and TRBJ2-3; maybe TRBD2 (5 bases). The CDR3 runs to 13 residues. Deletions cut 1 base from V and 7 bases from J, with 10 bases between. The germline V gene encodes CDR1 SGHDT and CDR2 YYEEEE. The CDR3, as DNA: TGTGCCAGCAGCTTGAGACGAGGGAATACGCAGTATTTT. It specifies CASSLRRGNTQYF.

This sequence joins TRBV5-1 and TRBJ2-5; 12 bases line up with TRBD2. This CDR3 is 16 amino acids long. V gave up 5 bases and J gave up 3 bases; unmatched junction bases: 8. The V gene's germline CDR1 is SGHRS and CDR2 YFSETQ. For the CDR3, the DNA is TGCGCCAGCAGTACACTAGCGGGGGGCGACGAAGAGACCCAGTACTTC. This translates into CASSTLAGGDEETQYF.

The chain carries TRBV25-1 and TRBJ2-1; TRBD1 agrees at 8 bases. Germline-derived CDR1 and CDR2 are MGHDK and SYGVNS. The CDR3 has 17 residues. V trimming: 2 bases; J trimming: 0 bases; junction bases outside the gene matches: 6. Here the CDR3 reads CASSEGTGLSSYNEQFF. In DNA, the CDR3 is TGTGCCAGCAGTGAAGGGACAGGATTAAGCTCCTACAATGAGCAGTTCTTC.

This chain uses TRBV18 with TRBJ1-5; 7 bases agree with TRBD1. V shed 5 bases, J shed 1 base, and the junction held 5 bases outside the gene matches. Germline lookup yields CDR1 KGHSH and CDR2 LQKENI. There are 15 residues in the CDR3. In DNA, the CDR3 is TGTGCCAGCTCATCGGGACAGCAAAGCAATCAGCCCCAGCATTTT. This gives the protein CASSSGQQSNQPQHF.

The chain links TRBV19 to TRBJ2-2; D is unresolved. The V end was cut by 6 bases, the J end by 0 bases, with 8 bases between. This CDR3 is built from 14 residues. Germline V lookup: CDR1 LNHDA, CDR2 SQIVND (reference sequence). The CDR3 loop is CASRWDPNTGELFF. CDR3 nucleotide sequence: TGTGCCAGTAGGTGGGATCCGAACACCGGGGAGCTGTTTTTT.

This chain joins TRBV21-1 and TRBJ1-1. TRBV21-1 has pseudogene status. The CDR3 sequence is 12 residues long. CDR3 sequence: CASSKGNTEAFF. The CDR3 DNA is TGTGCCAGCAGCAAAGGGAACACTGAAGCTTTCTTT.

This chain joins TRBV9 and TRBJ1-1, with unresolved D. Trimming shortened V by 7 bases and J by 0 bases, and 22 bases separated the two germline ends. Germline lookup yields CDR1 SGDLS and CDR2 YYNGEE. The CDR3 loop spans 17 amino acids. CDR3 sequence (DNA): TGTGCCAGCGGACCCGCCGGACTGGCTATAATGAACACTGAAGCTTTCTTT. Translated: CASGPAGLAIMNTEAFF.

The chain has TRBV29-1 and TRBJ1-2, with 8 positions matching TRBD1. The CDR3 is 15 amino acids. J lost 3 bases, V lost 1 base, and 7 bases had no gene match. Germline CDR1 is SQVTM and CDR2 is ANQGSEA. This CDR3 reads CSVEGIKGQDYGYTF. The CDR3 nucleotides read TGCAGCGTTGAAGGCATTAAGGGACAGGACTATGGCTACACCTTC.

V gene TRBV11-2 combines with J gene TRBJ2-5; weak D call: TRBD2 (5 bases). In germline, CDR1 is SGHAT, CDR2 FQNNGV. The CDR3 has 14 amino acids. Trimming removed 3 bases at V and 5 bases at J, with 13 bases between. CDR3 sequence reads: CASSLRLGGETQYF. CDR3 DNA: TGTGCCAGCAGCTTGAGGCTGGGCGGGGAGACCCAGTACTTC.

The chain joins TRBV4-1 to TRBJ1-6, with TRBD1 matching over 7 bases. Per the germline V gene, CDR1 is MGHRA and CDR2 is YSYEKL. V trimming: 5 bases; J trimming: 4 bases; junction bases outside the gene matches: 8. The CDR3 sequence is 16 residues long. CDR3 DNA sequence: TGCGCCAGCAGCGATGATACGGGACAGTATAATTCACCCCTCCACTTT. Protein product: CASSDDTGQYNSPLHF.

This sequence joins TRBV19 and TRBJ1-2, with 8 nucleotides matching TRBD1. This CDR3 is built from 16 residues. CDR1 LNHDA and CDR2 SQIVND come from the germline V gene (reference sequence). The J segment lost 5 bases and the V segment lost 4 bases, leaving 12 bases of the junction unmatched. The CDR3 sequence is CASSRTGSPRGYGYTF. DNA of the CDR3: TGTGCCAGTAGTAGGACAGGGAGCCCTCGAGGGTATGGCTACACCTTC.

CDR3 bases: TGTGCCACCAGCAGATCGCCCACAGGGTCTAGCACAGATACGCAGTATTTT. Translated: CATSRSPTGSSTDTQYF. This chain joins TRBV15 and TRBJ2-3; possibly TRBD1 for D (6 bases). CDR3 length: 17 residues. V was cut by 2 bases and J by 0 bases, with 15 bases left in between. The germline CDR1 and CDR2 sequences are LNHNV and YYDKDF (reference sequence).

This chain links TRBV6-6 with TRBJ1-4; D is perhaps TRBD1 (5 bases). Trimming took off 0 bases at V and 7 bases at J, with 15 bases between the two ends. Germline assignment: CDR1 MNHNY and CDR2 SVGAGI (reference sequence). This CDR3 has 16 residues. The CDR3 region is CASSYSGGRVGEKLFF. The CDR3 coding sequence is TGTGCCAGCAGTTACTCGGGGGGGAGGGTCGGTGAAAAACTGTTTTTT.

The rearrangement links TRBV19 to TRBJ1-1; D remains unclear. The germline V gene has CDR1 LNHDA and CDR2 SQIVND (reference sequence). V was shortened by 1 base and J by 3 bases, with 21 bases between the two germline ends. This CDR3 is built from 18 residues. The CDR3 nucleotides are TGTGCCAGTAGTATAGCCTTTGTTCGGAGGAGGGTTGACACTGAAGCTTTCTTT. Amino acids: CASSIAFVRRRVDTEAFF.

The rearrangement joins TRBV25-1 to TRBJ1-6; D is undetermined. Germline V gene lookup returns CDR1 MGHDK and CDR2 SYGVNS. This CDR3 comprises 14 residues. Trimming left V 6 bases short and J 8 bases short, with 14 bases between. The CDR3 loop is CASRDSGDYSPLHF. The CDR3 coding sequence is TGTGCCAGCAGGGATAGCGGGGATTATTCACCCCTCCACTTT.

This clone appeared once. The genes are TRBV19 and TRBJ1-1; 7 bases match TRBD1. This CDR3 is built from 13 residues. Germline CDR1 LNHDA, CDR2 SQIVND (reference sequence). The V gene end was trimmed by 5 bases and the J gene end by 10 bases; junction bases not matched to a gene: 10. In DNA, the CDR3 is TGTGCCAGTAGTTCTCTGACAGGGATGGGAGCTTTCTTT. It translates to CASSSLTGMGAFF. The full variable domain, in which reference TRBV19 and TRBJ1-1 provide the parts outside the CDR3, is DGGITQSPKYLFRKEGQNVTLSCEQNLNHDAMYWYRQDPGQGLRLIYYSQIVNDFQKGDIAEGYSVSREKKESFPLTVTSAQKNPTAFYLCASSSLTGMGAFFGQGTRLTVV.

The chain's CDR3 is CASNLPGGKASSEQYF. The CDR3 DNA sequence: TGTGCCAGCAACCTACCGGGTGGAAAAGCCTCTTCCGAGCAGTACTTC. The chain carries TRBV4-2 and TRBJ2-7; D is ambiguous. Germline V gene lookup returns CDR1 LGHNA and CDR2 YNFKEQ. Trimming stripped 7 bases from V and 6 bases from J, with 25 bases between. The CDR3 has 16 residues.

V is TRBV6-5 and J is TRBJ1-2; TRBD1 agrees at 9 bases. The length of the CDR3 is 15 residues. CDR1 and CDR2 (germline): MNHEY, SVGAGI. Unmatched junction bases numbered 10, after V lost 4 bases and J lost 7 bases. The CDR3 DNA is TGTGCCAGCAGTTCGGGACAGGGAAAGTTTGGTGGCTACACCTTC. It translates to CASSSGQGKFGGYTF.

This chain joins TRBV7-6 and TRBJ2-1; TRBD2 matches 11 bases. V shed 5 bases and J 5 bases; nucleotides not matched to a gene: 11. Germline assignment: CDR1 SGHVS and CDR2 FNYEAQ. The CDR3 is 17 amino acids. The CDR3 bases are TGTGCCAGCAGCCGGAATCCGACTAGCGGGGCTAACAATGAGCAGTTCTTC. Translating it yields CASSRNPTSGANNEQFF. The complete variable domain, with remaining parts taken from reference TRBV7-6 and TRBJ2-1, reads GAGVSQSPRYKVTKRGQDVALRCDPISGHVSLYWYRQALGQGPEFLTYFNYEAQQDKSGLPNDRFSAERPEGSISTLTIQRTEQRDSAMYRCASSRNPTSGANNEQFFGPGTRLTVL.

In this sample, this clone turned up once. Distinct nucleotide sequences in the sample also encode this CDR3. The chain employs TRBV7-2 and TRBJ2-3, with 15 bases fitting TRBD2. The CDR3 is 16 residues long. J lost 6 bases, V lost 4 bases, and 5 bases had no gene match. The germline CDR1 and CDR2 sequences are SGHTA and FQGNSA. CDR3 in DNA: TGTGCCAGCAGCTCACGGACTAGCGGGGGGGCGGATACGCAGTATTTT. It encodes CASSSRTSGGADTQYF.

The CDR3 region has the DNA TGTGCCATCAGTGAGCTCAATGAGCAGTTCTTC. Translation: CAISELNEQFF. This rearrangement joins TRBV10-3 to TRBJ2-1; no definite D call. With 2 bases removed from V and 6 bases from J, the gap between germline ends came to 2 bases. Germline-derived CDR1 and CDR2 are ENHRY and SYGVKD. This CDR3 region has 11 residues.

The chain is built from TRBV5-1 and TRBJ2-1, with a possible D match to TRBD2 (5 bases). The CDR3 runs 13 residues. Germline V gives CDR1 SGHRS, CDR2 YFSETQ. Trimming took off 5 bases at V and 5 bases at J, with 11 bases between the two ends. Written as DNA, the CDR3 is TGCGCCAGCAGACTGGACTTTAACAATGAGCAGTTCTTC. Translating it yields CASRLDFNNEQFF.

The CDR3 reads CASSDGQNQPQHF. In nucleotides, the CDR3 is TGTGCCAGCAGTGATGGACAGAATCAGCCCCAGCATTTT. V gene TRBV2 combines with J gene TRBJ1-5, with a possible D match to TRBD1 (6 bases). Trimming shortened V by 3 bases and J by 4 bases, and 7 bases separated the two germline ends. The CDR3 spans 13 residues. CDR1 and CDR2 from the germline V gene are SNHLY and FYNNEI.

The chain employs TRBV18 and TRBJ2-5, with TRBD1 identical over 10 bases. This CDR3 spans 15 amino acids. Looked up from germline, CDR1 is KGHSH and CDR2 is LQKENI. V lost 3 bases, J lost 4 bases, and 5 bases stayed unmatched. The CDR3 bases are TGTGCCAGCTCACCGGACCGGGACAGGGGAGAGACCCAGTACTTC. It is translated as CASSPDRDRGETQYF.

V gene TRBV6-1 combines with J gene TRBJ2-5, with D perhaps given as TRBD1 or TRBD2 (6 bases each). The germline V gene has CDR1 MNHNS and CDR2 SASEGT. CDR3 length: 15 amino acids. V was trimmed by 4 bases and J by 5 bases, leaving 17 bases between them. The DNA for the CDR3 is TGTGCCAGCAGTGGTTTTGGAGGGGGGCCTGAGACCCAGTACTTC. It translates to CASSGFGGGPETQYF.